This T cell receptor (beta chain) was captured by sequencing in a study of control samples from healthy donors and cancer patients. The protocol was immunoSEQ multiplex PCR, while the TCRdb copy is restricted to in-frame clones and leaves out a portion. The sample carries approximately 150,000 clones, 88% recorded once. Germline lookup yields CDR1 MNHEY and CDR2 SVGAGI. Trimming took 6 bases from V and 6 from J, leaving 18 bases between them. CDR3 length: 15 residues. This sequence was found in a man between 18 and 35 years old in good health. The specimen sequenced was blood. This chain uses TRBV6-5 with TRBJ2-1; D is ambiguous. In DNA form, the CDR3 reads TGTGCCAGCAGCAGCACCGGTTCCCTCTCCAATGAGCAGTTCTTC. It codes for CASSSTGSLSNEQFF.